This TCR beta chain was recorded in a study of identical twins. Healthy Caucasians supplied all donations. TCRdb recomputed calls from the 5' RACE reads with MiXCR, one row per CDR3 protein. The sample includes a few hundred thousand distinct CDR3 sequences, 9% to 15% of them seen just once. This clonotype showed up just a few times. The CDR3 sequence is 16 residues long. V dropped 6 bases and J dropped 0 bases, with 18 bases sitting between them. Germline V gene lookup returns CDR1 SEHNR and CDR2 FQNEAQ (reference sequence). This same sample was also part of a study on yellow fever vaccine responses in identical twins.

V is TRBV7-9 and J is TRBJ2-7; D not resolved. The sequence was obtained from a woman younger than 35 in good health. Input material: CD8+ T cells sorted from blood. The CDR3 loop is CASSGPPLTSSYEQYF. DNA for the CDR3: TGTGCCAGCAGTGGACCCCCGCTAACCTCCTCCTACGAGCAGTACTTC. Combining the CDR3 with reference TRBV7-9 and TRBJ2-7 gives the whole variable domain DTGVSQNPRHKITKRGQNVTFRCDPISEHNRLYWYRQTLGQGPEFLTYFQNEAQLEKSRLLSDRFSAERPKGSFSTLEIQRTEQGDSAMYLCASSGPPLTSSYEQYFGPGTRLTVT.